This TCR beta chain was identified during a study of T cell changes during pregnancy in multiple sclerosis. The assay was immunoSEQ multiplex PCR, and TCRdb's table has in-frame clones only and misses some. The sample lists about 120,000 clones; over 85% were seen once. Germline V CDR1 and CDR2: SGHKS, YYEKEE (reference sequence). Trimming took off 4 bases at V and 0 bases at J, with 13 bases between the two ends. CDR3 size: 15 residues. The TCR sequence derives from a female donor with multiple sclerosis, enrolled in a pregnancy study. The chain has TRBV5-5 and TRBJ1-2; tentatively, D is TRBD1 (5 bases). The sequencing here drew on peripheral blood, taken before pregnancy. CDR3 in amino acids: CASSDTGRANYGYTF. Here the CDR3 DNA reads TGTGCCAGCAGCGACACAGGCCGAGCTAACTATGGCTACACCTTC.